Described below is a single T cell receptor beta chain sequence and its context. CDR1 DFQATT and CDR2 SNEGSKA come from the germline V gene (reference sequence). V lost 3 bases to trimming and J lost 5 bases, with 10 bases between them. This CDR3 has 13 residues. Investigators profiled TCR beta VDJ and CDR3 from genomic DNA template. MiXCR, applied by TCRdb to the reads, yields one record per CDR3 protein. The sample carries 90,000 to 150,000 distinct CDR3 sequences, under 65% recorded once. The source of the sample is a study of CD8+CD57+ T cells in acquired aplastic anemia. Individuals selected for sequencing had exhibited CD8+CD57+ cell expansion on flow cytometry.

The source is a human donor with aplastic anemia. This chain joins TRBV20-1 and TRBJ2-2; no reliable D call. Sequences were obtained from sorted CD4+, CD8+, or CD8+CD57+ T cells (not recorded which) from PBMCs. CDR3 sequence: CSARGSGTGELFF. DNA of the CDR3: TGCAGTGCTAGGGGTAGTGGAACCGGGGAGCTGTTTTTT.